The clone carrying this T cell receptor beta chain was observed a single time. These data belong to a study of blood T cell repertoires in COVID-19. Only in-frame clones appear in the TCRdb table, and some are missing; sequencing was by immunoSEQ multiplex PCR. The data show about 350,000 clones, with about 90% seen just once and just over 1% held by the top ten. The study drew participants aged roughly 18 to 95 years from fewer than 30 US areas. Cohort allocation depended upon clinical history that participants reported. CDR1 and CDR2 (germline): LGHDT, YNNKEL (reference sequence). The V and J ends lost 7 bases and 5 bases, in that order; junction bases with no gene match: 10. The CDR3 has 14 residues.

The material sequenced was PBMCs or T cells enriched from blood (not recorded which). The clonotype originates from a woman aged 25 to 39 who had been exposed to COVID-19. The chain has TRBV3-1 (or the pseudogene TRBV3-2) and TRBJ1-1; 7 bases map to TRBD1. CDR3 in DNA: TGTGCCAGCAACATGGGGACAGATCGGACTGAAGCTTTCTTT. Translated: CASNMGTDRTEAFF.